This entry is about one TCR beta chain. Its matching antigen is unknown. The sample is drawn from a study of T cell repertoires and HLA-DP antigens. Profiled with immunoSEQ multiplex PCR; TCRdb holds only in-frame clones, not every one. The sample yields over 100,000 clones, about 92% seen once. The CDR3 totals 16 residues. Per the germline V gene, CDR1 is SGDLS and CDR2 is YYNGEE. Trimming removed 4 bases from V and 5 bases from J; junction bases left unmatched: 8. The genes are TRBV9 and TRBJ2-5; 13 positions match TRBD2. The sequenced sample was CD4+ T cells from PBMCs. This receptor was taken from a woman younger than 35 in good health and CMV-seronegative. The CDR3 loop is CASSTSGGALWETQYF. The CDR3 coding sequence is TGTGCCAGCAGCACTAGCGGGGGGGCTCTTTGGGAGACCCAGTACTTC.